This T cell receptor (beta chain) comes out of a study of cytomegalovirus exposure and HLA in healthy donors. Background on the study: Researchers previously reported finding just under 120 million unique TCR beta sequences from some 180 million T cells. Early released data had about 80 million unique TCRs, all coming from HLA-typed donors.

Amplification used 60 Vbeta primers and 13 Jbeta primers. Only in-frame clones appear in the TCRdb table, and some are missing; sequencing was by immunoSEQ multiplex PCR. This table holds about 88,000 clones. The receptor's source is a girl between 5 and 17 years old in good health and CMV-seropositive. Material: PBMCs.

CDR3 DNA: TGTGCCATTCACCGCGACTATGGCTACACCTTC. It is translated as CAIHRDYGYTF. The chain uses TRBV6-1 and TRBJ1-2; D is undetermined. There are 11 residues in the CDR3. Germline assignment: CDR1 MNHNS and CDR2 SASEGT. Trimming cost V 10 bases and J 3 bases, with 9 bases left between them.